One sample yielded the 9 T cell receptor beta chains listed below, sequenced in a study of shared clonotypes between healthy human individuals. Produced via immunoSEQ multiplex PCR; TCRdb's table is partial and in-frame only. The sample lists around 530,000 clones; around 80% were seen once. Sequenced material: PBMCs. The receptors were gathered from a woman between 40 and 50 years old in good health. Some clones in this sample may be carry-over from other donors' samples.

V gene TRBV7-2 combines with J gene TRBJ2-1, with D unclear. Germline lookup yields CDR1 SGHTA and CDR2 FQGNSA. V lost 0 bases to trimming and J lost 2 bases, with 8 bases between them. The CDR3 consists of 15 residues. The DNA of the CDR3 is TGTGCCAGCAGCTTAGCCCGACATCCCTACAATGAGCAGTTCTTC. Its protein product is CASSLARHPYNEQFF.

The CDR3 DNA reads TGTGCCAGCAGGCCGTTGCGGGGCACAGATACGCAGTATTTT. It is translated as CASRPLRGTDTQYF. The gene calls are TRBV28 and TRBJ2-3; possible D gene TRBD2, 5 bases. CDR3 length: 14 residues. In germline, CDR1 is MDHEN, CDR2 SYDVKM. V dropped 6 bases and J dropped 1 base, with 11 bases sitting between them.

A remark on this clone: This clone may be a read error of a much larger clone one base away. For the CDR3, the DNA is TGCAGCGCTGAGGTCAGTACCTACGAGCAGTACTTC. Amino acids: CSAEVSTYEQYF. The chain couples TRBV29-1 to TRBJ2-7, with D unclear. Trimming took off 7 bases at V and 2 bases at J, with 12 bases between the two ends. This CDR3 is built from 12 residues. CDR1 SQVTM and CDR2 ANQGSEA come from the germline V gene.

The CDR3 DNA sequence: TGCAGCGTCCGCGACGGACAGGGGAGACTTGAGCAGTACTTC. It specifies CSVRDGQGRLEQYF. The V gene is TRBV29-1, the J gene TRBJ2-7, with 9 bases that match TRBD1. The V segment lost 6 bases and the J segment 7 bases; nucleotides outside the gene matches: 13. This CDR3 contains 14 residues. CDR1 and CDR2 from the germline V gene are SQVTM and ANQGSEA.

This chain joins TRBV5-4 and TRBJ2-7; TRBD1 or TRBD2 may be the D gene (6 bases each). The CDR3 is made up of 16 amino acids. Germline V gene sequence: CDR1 SGHNT, CDR2 YYREEE (reference sequence). V was clipped by 2 bases and J by 3 bases, with 18 bases between them. The CDR3 here is CASSLSGTGGLYEQYF. CDR3 nucleotide sequence: TGTGCCAGCAGCTTAAGCGGAACCGGGGGCCTCTACGAGCAGTACTTC.

The J gene is TRBJ2-6, the V gene TRBV18; 9 bases match TRBD2. V trimming: 2 bases; J trimming: 0 bases; junction bases outside the gene matches: 2. This CDR3 is 17 amino acids long. From germline, CDR1 is KGHSH and CDR2 LQKENI. CDR3 nucleotides: TGTGCCAGCTCACCATTGCGGGAGGGCTCTGGGGCCAACGTCCTGACTTTC. Its protein product is CASSPLREGSGANVLTF.

V is TRBV15 and J is TRBJ2-1; D may be TRBD1 (6 bases). Germline V gene sequence: CDR1 LNHNV, CDR2 YYDKDF (reference sequence). This CDR3 comprises 15 residues. V was clipped by 0 bases and J by 6 bases, with 12 bases between them. CDR3 in DNA: TGTGCCACCAGCAGAGATTTTAACAGGGTCAATGAGCAGTTCTTC. Its protein product is CATSRDFNRVNEQFF. The whole variable domain, remainder taken from reference TRBV15 and TRBJ2-1, is DAMVIQNPRYQVTQFGKPVTLSCSQTLNHNVMYWYQQKSSQAPKLLFHYYDKDFNNEADTPDNFQSRRPNTSFCFLDIRSPGLGDTAMYLCATSRDFNRVNEQFFGPGTRLTVL.

The chain employs TRBV10-3 and TRBJ2-5; D is tentatively TRBD1 or TRBD2 (6 bases each). The ends were cut back, 0 bases at V and 4 bases at J, with 12 bases in the middle. The germline V gene encodes CDR1 ENHRY and CDR2 SYGVKD. The CDR3 has 15 amino acids. CDR3 DNA sequence: TGTGCCATCAGTGAGTCGCTGGGGGGCGTAGAGACCCAGTACTTC. Translating gives CAISESLGGVETQYF.

This clone was detected only once. The rearrangement links TRBV4-3 to TRBJ2-5, with 8 bases fitting TRBD1. The CDR3 sequence is 16 residues long. Germline V gene data show CDR1 as LGHNA and CDR2 as YSLEER. V lost 0 bases and J lost 2; bases outside the gene matches: 5. CDR3 nucleotide sequence: TGCGCCAGCAGCCAAGACGTTGGGACAGGACAAGAGACCCAGTACTTC. Translated: CASSQDVGTGQETQYF.